A single sample is the source of the 14 T cell receptor beta chains below, sequenced in a study of T cells after somatic rescue of genetic block. Here immunoSEQ multiplex PCR was the method, and the copy in TCRdb shows in-frame clones only, minus some. The sample shows some 9,100 clones, roughly 74% of them seen only once. Sequencing input: peripheral blood mononuclear cells (PBMCs). The receptors stem from a boy aged 5-17 years.

V usage is TRBV19 and J usage is TRBJ2-1; no clear D. This CDR3 spans 15 amino acids. Germline V CDR1 and CDR2: LNHDA, SQIVND (reference sequence). The V end lost 5 bases, the J end lost 0 bases, and 11 bases lay between the germline ends. CDR3 coding DNA: TGTGCCAGTAGTTTGGAGACCTACTCCTACAATGAGCAGTTCTTC. This sequence encodes CASSLETYSYNEQFF.

The rearrangement links TRBV28 to TRBJ1-6; 10 bases are shared with TRBD1. This CDR3 has 15 residues. CDR1 and CDR2 from the germline V gene are MDHEN and SYDVKM. Trimming at V came to 9 bases and at J to 7 bases, leaving 9 bases not matched to a gene. This CDR3 reads CASDPGTGVNSPLHF. CDR3 nucleotides: TGTGCCAGTGACCCCGGGACAGGGGTGAATTCACCCCTCCACTTT.

By sample fraction, this clone is medium-sized. At the DNA level, this CDR3 is encoded by other sequences in the same sample as well. The chain employs TRBV4-1 and TRBJ1-5; possible D gene TRBD1, 5 bases. CDR1 and CDR2 from the germline V gene are MGHRA and YSYEKL. The ends were cut back, 2 bases at V and 3 bases at J, with 11 bases in the middle. The CDR3 loop spans 15 amino acids. The CDR3 loop reads CASSQPDSLNQPQHF. DNA of the CDR3: TGCGCCAGCAGCCAACCTGACAGTCTCAATCAGCCCCAGCATTTT.

The chain combines TRBV6-5 with TRBJ2-3; possible D gene TRBD1, 5 bases. The CDR3 consists of 15 residues. With 2 bases removed from V and 0 bases from J, the gap between germline ends came to 9 bases. The germline V gene encodes CDR1 MNHEY and CDR2 SVGAGI. The CDR3 coding sequence is TGTGCCAGCAGTTACGGGGCTGAAAGCACAGATACGCAGTATTTT. The encoded protein is CASSYGAESTDTQYF.

This chain joins TRBV6-5 and TRBJ2-7; D call uncertain. The CDR3 is 11 amino acids. V was pared by 7 bases and J by 3 bases, with 7 bases between. Per the germline V gene, CDR1 is MNHEY and CDR2 is SVGAGI. CDR3 amino acids: CASIGLYEQYF. The CDR3 DNA reads TGTGCCAGCATAGGTCTCTACGAGCAGTACTTC.

There are a few counts of this clone. CDR3 protein: CASSYSLFPTGTEQYF. The CDR3 DNA follows: TGTGCCAGCAGTTATTCCCTATTCCCTACAGGGACCGAGCAGTACTTC. V and J are TRBV6-5 and TRBJ2-7; weak D call: TRBD1 (6 bases). The CDR3 has 16 amino acids. The germline CDR1 and CDR2 sequences are MNHEY and SVGAGI. The ends were cut back, 3 bases at V and 6 bases at J, with 21 bases in the middle.

In this sample, this clone turned up once. The chain employs TRBV5-8 and TRBJ2-2; no definite D call. Trimming took 4 bases from V and 7 from J, leaving 17 bases between them. CDR3 length: 15 amino acids. Germline loops: CDR1 SGHTS, CDR2 YDEGEE. The CDR3 spells CASSPLTEIGGELFF. The CDR3 nucleotides are TGTGCCAGCAGCCCTTTGACGGAAATAGGCGGGGAGCTGTTTTTT.

The chain recombines TRBV6-5 with TRBJ1-6; no firm D call. CDR3 length: 12 residues. CDR1 MNHEY and CDR2 SVGAGI come from the germline V gene. The V gene lost 7 bases and the J gene lost 11 bases, with 12 bases spanning the gap. The CDR3 is CASKGGWPPLHF. The CDR3 DNA follows: TGTGCCAGCAAAGGAGGTTGGCCACCCCTCCACTTT.

This rearrangement joins TRBV9 to TRBJ2-1; 9 bases line up with TRBD2. CDR1 is SGDLS and CDR2 is YYNGEE in the germline V gene. The length of the CDR3 is 20 residues. V lost 2 bases, J lost 0 bases, and 15 bases stayed unmatched. The CDR3 nucleotides are TGTGCCAGCAGCGTGGGCTCCTCATGGGCGGGGGGGACCTCCTACAATGAGCAGTTCTTC. Amino acid sequence: CASSVGSSWAGGTSYNEQFF.

V is TRBV28 and J is TRBJ1-2; D is possibly TRBD1 (5 bases). In germline, CDR1 is MDHEN, CDR2 SYDVKM. Trimming cost V 2 bases and J 4 bases, with 11 bases left between them. The CDR3 runs 14 residues. CDR3 DNA: TGTGCCAGCAGTTTAGGGGGGGTGATCTATGGCTACACCTTC. Translation gives CASSLGGVIYGYTF.

In this sample, this clone turned up a few times. The chain is built from TRBV6-5 and TRBJ2-4; D ambiguous. Germline assignment: CDR1 MNHEY and CDR2 SVGAGI. The CDR3 is made up of 14 amino acids. V shed 5 bases and J shed 7 bases, with 15 bases lying between them. In nucleotides, the CDR3 is TGTGCCAGCAGTCAGGCCAAGGGAAAGAACATTCAGTACTTC. As protein: CASSQAKGKNIQYF.

V and J are TRBV10-3 and TRBJ2-1, with D unclear. Germline loops: CDR1 ENHRY, CDR2 SYGVKD. The V and J ends lost 9 bases and 4 bases respectively, with 16 bases between them. The CDR3 has 14 amino acids. The CDR3 DNA follows: TGTGCCATTGCTGAGCCTTATACTTACAATGAGCAGTTCTTC. Translation: CAIAEPYTYNEQFF.

Sample share makes this clone medium-sized. The genes are TRBV7-2 and TRBJ2-3; no reliable D call. CDR3 size: 11 residues. Germline loops: CDR1 SGHTA, CDR2 FQGNSA. With 2 bases removed from V and 10 bases from J, the gap between germline ends came to 7 bases. The CDR3 region has the DNA TGTGCCAGCAGCTTACAAGGAGCGCAGTATTTT. It translates to CASSLQGAQYF.

The chain recombines TRBV5-8 with TRBJ1-5; 11 nucleotides align to TRBD1. V shed 0 bases, J shed 4 bases, and the junction held 3 bases outside the gene matches. CDR3 size: 16 residues. Germline assignment: CDR1 SGHTS and CDR2 YDEGEE. The chain's CDR3 is CASSLGTGGWNQPQHF. The CDR3 DNA is TGTGCCAGCAGCTTGGGGACAGGGGGCTGGAATCAGCCCCAGCATTTT.